This is a list of T cell receptor beta chains from one sample in a study of blood T cell repertoires in COVID-19. This table comes from immunoSEQ multiplex PCR, and its TCRdb copy is limited to in-frame clones, with some not included. The table includes fewer than 7,500 clones, roughly 89% detected once. Sequenced material: peripheral blood. All receptors come from a human donor with active COVID-19. The donor label of this sample is uncertain. Each CDR3 is given with its conserved first and last residue. D genes are given only for firm matches. Rows may omit the clone size; those that give it use once, few, many or a size class.

>TRBJ1-2|-|-|TRBV19
CASSMRSGKMYGYTF
TGTGCCAGTAGTATGCGGTCAGGGAAGATGTATGGCTACACCTTC
>TRBJ1-5|-|-|TRBV6-5
CATARGGAEYQPQHF
TGTGCCACCGCTCGGGGGGGGGCCGAATATCAGCCCCAGCATTTT
>TRBJ1-5|-|once|TRBV6-6
CASTRVNQPQHF
TGTGCCAGCACACGGGTTAATCAGCCCCAGCATTTT
>TRBJ1-4|TRBD1|-|TRBV29-1
CSVMDRGLSNEKLFF
TGCAGCGTAATGGACAGGGGGCTATCTAATGAAAAACTGTTTTTT
>TRBJ1-1|TRBD1|-|TRBV5-6
CASSGRTGIGNTEAFF
TGTGCCAGCAGCGGGCGGACAGGAATAGGGAACACTGAAGCTTTCTTT
>TRBJ2-7|-|few|TRBV28
CASSADTRHEQYF
TGTGCCAGCAGTGCGGATACACGACACGAGCAGTACTTC
>TRBJ1-5|-|once|TRBV19
CASSIRGNQPQHF
TGTGCCAGTAGTATCCGGGGAAATCAGCCCCAGCATTTT
>TRBJ1-1|-|-|TRBV7-8
CASKLDTAGNTEAFF
TGTGCCAGCAAACTAGATACGGCGGGGAACACTGAAGCTTTCTTT
>TRBJ2-7|-|-|TRBV4-1
CASSQDYFSEQYF
TGCGCCAGCAGCCAGGACTACTTCTCCGAGCAGTACTTC
>TRBJ2-1|TRBD2|-|TRBV5-1
CASQAGDSYNEQFF
TGCGCCAGCCAAGCGGGGGACTCCTACAATGAGCAGTTCTTC
>TRBJ2-1|-|-|TRBV18
CASSPIAPGGVNEQFF
TGTGCCAGCTCACCAATCGCTCCGGGGGGCGTGAATGAGCAGTTCTTC
>TRBJ1-2|-|-|TRBV6-2/TRBV6-3
CASSWGGNYGYTF
TGTGCCAGCAGTTGGGGAGGTAACTATGGCTACACCTTC
>TRBJ2-1|TRBD2|few|TRBV4-3
CASSQDRGGSYNEQFF
TGCGCCAGCAGCCAAGATCGGGGGGGCTCCTACAATGAGCAGTTCTTC
>TRBJ1-1|-|-|TRBV7-2
CASSRQRQLQAFF
TGTGCCAGCAGCAGACAGAGACAATTACAAGCTTTCTTT
>TRBJ2-1|TRBD2|-|TRBV7-2
CASSFQRGGRNEQFF
TGTGCCAGCAGCTTCCAGCGGGGGGGCCGCAATGAGCAGTTCTTC
>TRBJ2-3|-|-|TRBV14
CASSLEQGANTQYF
TGTGCCAGCAGCCTGGAACAAGGGGCAAATACGCAGTATTTT
>TRBJ1-1|-|once|TRBV5-1
CASSLVMGRNTEAFF
TGCGCCAGCAGCTTGGTAATGGGGCGGAACACTGAAGCTTTCTTT
>TRBJ1-5|TRBD1|-|TRBV5-5
CASSLDHRGRQPQHF
TGTGCCAGCAGCTTGGACCACAGGGGGCGACAGCCCCAGCATTTT
>TRBJ2-7|-|-|TRBV7-2
CASSLRGLEITEQYF
TGTGCCAGCAGCTTAAGAGGGCTGGAGATCACCGAGCAGTACTTC
>TRBJ1-5|-|-|TRBV19
CASRGRGGLAQHF
TGTGCCAGTAGAGGCAGGGGTGGGTTGGCCCAGCATTTT
>TRBJ2-7|-|few|TRBV9
CASSVGAAGEQYF
TGTGCCAGCAGCGTAGGGGCTGCAGGCGAGCAGTACTTC